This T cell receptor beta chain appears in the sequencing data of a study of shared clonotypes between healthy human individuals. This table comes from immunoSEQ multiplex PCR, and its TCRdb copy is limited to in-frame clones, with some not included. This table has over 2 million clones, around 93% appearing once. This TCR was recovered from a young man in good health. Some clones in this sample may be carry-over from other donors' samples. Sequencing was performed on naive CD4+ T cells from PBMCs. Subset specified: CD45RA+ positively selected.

CDR3: CASSSGTDSYNEQFF. The CDR3 nucleotides read TGTGCCAGTAGTTCGGGGACGGACTCCTACAATGAGCAGTTCTTC. The chain joins TRBV19 to TRBJ2-1; D may be TRBD1 or TRBD2 (5 bases each). CDR1 and CDR2 from the germline V gene are LNHDA and SQIVND (reference sequence). The V gene lost 5 bases and the J gene lost 0 bases, with 11 bases spanning the gap. This CDR3 has 15 amino acids.